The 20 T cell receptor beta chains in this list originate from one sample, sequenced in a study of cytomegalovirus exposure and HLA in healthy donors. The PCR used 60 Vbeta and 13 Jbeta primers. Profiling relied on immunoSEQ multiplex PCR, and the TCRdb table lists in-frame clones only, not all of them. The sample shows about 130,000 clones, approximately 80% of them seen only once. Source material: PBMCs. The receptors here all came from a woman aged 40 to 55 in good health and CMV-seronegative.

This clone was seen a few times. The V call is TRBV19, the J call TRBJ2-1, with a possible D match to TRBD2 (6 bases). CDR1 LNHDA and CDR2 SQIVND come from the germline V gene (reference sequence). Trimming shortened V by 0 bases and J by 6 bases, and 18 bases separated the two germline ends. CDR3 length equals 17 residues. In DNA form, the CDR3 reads TGTGCCAGTAGTATAGAGGCGGACCACCTGCGGGGCAATGAGCAGTTCTTC. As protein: CASSIEADHLRGNEQFF.

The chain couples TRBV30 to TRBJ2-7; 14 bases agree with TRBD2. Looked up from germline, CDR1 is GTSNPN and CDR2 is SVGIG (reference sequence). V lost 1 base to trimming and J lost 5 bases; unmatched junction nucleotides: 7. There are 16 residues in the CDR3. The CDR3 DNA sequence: TGTGCCTGGAGTGCTCCCGGGACTAGCGGGAGCCACGAGCAGTACTTC. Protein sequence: CAWSAPGTSGSHEQYF.

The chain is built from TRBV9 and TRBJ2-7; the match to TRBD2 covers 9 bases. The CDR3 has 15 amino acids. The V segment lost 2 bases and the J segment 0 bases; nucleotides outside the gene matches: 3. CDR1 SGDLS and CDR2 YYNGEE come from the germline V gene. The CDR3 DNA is TGTGCCAGCAGCGTTAATAGCGGGAGCTCCTACGAGCAGTACTTC. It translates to CASSVNSGSSYEQYF.

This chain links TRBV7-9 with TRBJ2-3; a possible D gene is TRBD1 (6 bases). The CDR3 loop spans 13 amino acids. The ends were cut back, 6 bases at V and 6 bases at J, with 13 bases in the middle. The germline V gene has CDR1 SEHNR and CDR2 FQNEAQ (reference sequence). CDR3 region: CASRGAGRDTQYF. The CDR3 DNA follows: TGTGCCAGCAGGGGGGCGGGCCGCGATACGCAGTATTTT. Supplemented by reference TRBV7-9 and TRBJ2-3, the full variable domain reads DTGVSQNPRHKITKRGQNVTFRCDPISEHNRLYWYRQTLGQGPEFLTYFQNEAQLEKSRLLSDRFSAERPKGSFSTLEIQRTEQGDSAMYLCASRGAGRDTQYFGPGTRLTVL.

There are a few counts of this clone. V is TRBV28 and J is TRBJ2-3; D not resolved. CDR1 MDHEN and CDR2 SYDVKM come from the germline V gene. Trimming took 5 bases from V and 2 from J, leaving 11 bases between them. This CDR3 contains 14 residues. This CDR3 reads CASSPARNTDTQYF. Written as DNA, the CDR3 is TGTGCCAGCAGTCCCGCCAGGAACACAGATACGCAGTATTTT.

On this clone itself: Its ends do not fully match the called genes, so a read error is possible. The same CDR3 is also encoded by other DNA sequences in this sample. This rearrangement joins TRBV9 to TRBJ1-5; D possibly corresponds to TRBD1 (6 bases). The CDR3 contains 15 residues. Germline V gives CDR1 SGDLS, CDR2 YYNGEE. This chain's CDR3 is CASSAGQQSNQPQHF. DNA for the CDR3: TGTGCCAGCAGCGCCGGACAGCAGAGCAACCAGCCCCAGCATTTT.

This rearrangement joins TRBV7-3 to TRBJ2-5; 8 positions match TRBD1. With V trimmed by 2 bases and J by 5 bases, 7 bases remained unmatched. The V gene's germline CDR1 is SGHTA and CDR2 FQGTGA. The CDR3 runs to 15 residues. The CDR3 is CASSLAGTGGETQYF. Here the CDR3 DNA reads TGTGCCAGCAGCTTAGCGGGGACAGGAGGGGAGACCCAGTACTTC.

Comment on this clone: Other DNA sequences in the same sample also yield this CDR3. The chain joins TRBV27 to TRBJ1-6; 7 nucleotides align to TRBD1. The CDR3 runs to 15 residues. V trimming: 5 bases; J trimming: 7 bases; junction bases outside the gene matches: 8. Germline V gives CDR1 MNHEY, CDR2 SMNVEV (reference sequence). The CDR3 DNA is TGTGCCAGCAGTAGAACAGGGGTGGGAAATTCACCCCTCCACTTT. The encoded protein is CASSRTGVGNSPLHF.

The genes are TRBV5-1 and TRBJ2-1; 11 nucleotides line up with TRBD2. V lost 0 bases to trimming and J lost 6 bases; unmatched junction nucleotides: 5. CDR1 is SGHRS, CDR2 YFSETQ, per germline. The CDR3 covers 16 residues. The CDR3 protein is CASSLGLAGGLNEQFF. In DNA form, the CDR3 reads TGCGCCAGCAGCTTGGGGCTAGCGGGAGGCCTCAATGAGCAGTTCTTC.

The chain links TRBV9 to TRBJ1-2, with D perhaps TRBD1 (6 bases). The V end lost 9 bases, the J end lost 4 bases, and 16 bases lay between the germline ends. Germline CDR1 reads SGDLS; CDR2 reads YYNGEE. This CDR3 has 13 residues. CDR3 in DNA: TGTGCCACCACGGACAGCAGCGGCTATGGCTACACCTTC. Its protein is CATTDSSGYGYTF. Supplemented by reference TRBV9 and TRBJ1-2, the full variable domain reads DSGVTQTPKHLITATGQRVTLRCSPRSGDLSVYWYQQSLDQGLQFLIQYYNGEERAKGNILERFSAQQFPDLHSELNLSSLELGDSALYFCATTDSSGYGYTFGSGTRLTVV.

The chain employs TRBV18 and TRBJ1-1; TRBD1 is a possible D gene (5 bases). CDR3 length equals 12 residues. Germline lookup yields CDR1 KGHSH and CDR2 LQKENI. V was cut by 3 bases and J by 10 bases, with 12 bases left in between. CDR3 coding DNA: TGTGCCAGCTCACCTGGGGCGAAAAGAGCTTTCTTT. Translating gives CASSPGAKRAFF.

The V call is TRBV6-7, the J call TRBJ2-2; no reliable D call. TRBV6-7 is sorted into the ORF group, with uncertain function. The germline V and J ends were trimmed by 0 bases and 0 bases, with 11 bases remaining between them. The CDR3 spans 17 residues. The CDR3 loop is CASSYSNWLANTGELFF. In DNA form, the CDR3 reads TGTGCCAGCAGTTACTCGAACTGGTTAGCGAACACCGGGGAGCTGTTTTTT.

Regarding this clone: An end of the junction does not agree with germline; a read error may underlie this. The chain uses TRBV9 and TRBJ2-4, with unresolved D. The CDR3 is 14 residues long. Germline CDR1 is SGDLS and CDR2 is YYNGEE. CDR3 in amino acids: CASSVDPHPNSQYF. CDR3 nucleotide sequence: TGTGCCAGCAGCGTAGACCCTCATCCAAACAGTCAGTACTTC.

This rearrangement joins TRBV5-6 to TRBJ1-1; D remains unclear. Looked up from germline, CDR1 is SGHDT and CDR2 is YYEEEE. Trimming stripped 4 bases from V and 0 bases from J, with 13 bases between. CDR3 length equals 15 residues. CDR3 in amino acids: CASSDRGGMNTEAFF. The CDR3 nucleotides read TGTGCCAGCAGCGATCGTGGAGGAATGAACACTGAAGCTTTCTTT.

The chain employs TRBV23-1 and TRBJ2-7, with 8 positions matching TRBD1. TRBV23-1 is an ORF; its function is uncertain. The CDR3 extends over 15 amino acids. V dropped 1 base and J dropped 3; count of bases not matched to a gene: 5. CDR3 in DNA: TGCGCCAGCAGTCAATGGGGACAGGCTTTCTACGAGCAGTACTTC. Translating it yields CASSQWGQAFYEQYF.

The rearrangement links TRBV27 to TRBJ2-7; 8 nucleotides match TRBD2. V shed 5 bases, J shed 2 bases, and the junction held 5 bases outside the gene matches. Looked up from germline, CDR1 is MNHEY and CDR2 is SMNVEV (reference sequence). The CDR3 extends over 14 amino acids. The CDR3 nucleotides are TGTGCCAGCAGTCAGTCGGGACTAGCCTACGAGCAGTACTTC. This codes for CASSQSGLAYEQYF.

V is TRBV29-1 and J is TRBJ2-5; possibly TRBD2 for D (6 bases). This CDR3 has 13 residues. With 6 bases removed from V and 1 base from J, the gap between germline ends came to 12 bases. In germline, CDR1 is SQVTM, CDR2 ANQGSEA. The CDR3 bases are TGCAGCGTGGGGCGGGGAAGCCAAGAGACCCAGTACTTC. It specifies CSVGRGSQETQYF.

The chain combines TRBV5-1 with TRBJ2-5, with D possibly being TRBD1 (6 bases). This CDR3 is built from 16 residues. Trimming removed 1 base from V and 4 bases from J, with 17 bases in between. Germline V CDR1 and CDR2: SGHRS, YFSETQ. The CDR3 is CASSLRPGPQGETQYF. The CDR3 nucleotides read TGCGCCAGCAGCTTGAGACCGGGACCACAGGGAGAGACCCAGTACTTC. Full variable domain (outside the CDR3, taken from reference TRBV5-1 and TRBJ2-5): KAGVTQTPRYLIKTRGQQVTLSCSPISGHRSVSWYQQTPGQGLQFLFEYFSETQRNKGNFPGRFSGRQFSNSRSEMNVSTLELGDSALYLCASSLRPGPQGETQYFGPGTRLLVL.

CDR3 in amino acids: CASSPDRGLNQPQHF. CDR3 sequence (DNA): TGTGCCAGCAGCCCGGACCGGGGTCTCAATCAGCCCCAGCATTTT. The V call is TRBV5-8, the J call TRBJ1-5, with D uncertain. The germline V gene encodes CDR1 SGHTS and CDR2 YDEGEE. Trimming cost V 4 bases and J 3 bases, with 14 bases left between them. This CDR3 comprises 15 residues.

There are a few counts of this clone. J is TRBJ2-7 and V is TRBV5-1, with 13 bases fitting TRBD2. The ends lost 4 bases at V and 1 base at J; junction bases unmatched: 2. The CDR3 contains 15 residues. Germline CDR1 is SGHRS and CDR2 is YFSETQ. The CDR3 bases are TGCGCCAGCAGCCAGGGACTAGCGGGGTCCTACGAGCAGTACTTC. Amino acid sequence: CASSQGLAGSYEQYF.